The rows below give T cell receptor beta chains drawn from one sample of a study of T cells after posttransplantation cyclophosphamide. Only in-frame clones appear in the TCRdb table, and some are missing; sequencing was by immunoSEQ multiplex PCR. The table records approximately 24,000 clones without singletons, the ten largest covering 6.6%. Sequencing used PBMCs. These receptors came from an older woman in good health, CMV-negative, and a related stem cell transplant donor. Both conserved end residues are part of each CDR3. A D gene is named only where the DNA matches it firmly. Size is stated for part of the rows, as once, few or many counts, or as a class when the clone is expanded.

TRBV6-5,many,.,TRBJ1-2,CASSPDRNYGYTF,TGTGCCAGCAGCCCCGACAGAAACTATGGCTACACCTTC
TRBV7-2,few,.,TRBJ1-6,CASSLNRVESPLHF,TGTGCCAGCAGCTTAAACAGGGTGGAATCACCCCTCCACTTT
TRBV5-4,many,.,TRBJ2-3,CASSLPPGDTDTQYF,TGTGCCAGCAGCTTACCACCGGGAGACACAGATACGCAGTATTTT
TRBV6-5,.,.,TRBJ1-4,CASSLLGGTNEKLFF,TGTGCCAGCAGTTTACTAGGGGGAACTAATGAAAAACTGTTTTTT
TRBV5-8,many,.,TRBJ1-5,CASSLEGEGNQPQHF,TGTGCCAGCAGCTTGGAGGGAGAGGGAAATCAGCCCCAGCATTTT
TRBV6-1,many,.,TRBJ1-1,CASSEVAGRNTEAFF,TGTGCCAGCAGTGAAGTTGCAGGTCGGAACACTGAAGCTTTCTTT
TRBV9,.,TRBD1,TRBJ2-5,CASSVRGGAETQYF,TGTGCCAGCAGCGTACGAGGGGGCGCGGAGACCCAGTACTTC
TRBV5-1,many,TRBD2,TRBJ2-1,CASSSSRLAGVGPYNEQFF,TGCGCCAGCAGCTCGTCGCGACTAGCGGGAGTTGGCCCCTACAATGAGCAGTTCTTC
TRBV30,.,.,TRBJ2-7,CAWSTPRGGRFGEQYF,TGTGCCTGGAGTACCCCAAGGGGGGGCAGGTTCGGCGAGCAGTACTTC
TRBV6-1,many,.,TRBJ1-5,CASSEAAGSNQPQHF,TGTGCCAGCAGTGAAGCGGCAGGGAGCAATCAGCCCCAGCATTTT
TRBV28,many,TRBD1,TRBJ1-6,CASRETGRNSPLHF,TGTGCCAGCAGGGAGACAGGGAGGAATTCACCCCTCCACTTT
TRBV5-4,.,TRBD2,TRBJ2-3,CASSLLSSGADTQYF,TGTGCCAGCAGCTTGTTGTCTAGCGGGGCCGATACGCAGTATTTT
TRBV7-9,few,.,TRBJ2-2,CASSLEGLANTGELFF,TGTGCCAGCAGCTTAGAAGGACTCGCGAACACCGGGGAGCTGTTTTTT
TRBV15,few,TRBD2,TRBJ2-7,CATSRGVGLAGGEQYF,TGTGCCACCAGCAGGGGCGTGGGCCTAGCGGGAGGCGAGCAGTACTTC
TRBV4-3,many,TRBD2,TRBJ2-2,CASSQRAGGYRGELFF,TGCGCCAGCAGCCAAAGGGCGGGGGGCTATCGCGGGGAGCTGTTTTTT
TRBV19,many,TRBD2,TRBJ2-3,CASSIGRGTDTQYF,TGTGCCAGTAGTATAGGGCGGGGGACAGATACGCAGTATTTT
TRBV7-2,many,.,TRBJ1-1,CASSSRRGAEAFF,TGTGCCAGCAGCTCCCGTCGGGGGGCTGAAGCTTTCTTT
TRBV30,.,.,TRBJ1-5,CVFSTDGGSNQPQHF,TGTGTCTTTTCGACGGACGGGGGTAGCAATCAGCCCCAGCACTTT
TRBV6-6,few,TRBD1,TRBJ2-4,CASSSQGAGIQYF,TGTGCCAGCAGTTCCCAGGGGGCGGGCATTCAGTACTTC
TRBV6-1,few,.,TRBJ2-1,CASRQVYNEQFF,TGTGCCAGCAGACAGGTGTACAATGAGCAGTTCTTC
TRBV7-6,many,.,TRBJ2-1,CASSSGTVRRIQYNEQFF,TGTGCCAGCAGCTCCGGGACTGTCCGTAGAATTCAGTACAATGAGCAGTTCTTC
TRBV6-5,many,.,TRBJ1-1,CASSYLRGNTEAFF,TGTGCCAGCAGTTACCTAAGGGGTAACACTGAAGCTTTCTTT
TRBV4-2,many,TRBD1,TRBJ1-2,CASSQDDRGDYGYTF,TGTGCCAGCAGCCAAGATGACAGGGGAGACTATGGCTACACCTTC
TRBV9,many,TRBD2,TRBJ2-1,CASSVAPSGGLYNEQFF,TGTGCCAGCAGCGTAGCTCCTAGCGGGGGGCTCTACAATGAGCAGTTCTTC
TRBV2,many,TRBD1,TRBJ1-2,CASRPDRARAYGYTF,TGTGCCAGCAGACCTGACAGGGCTAGGGCCTATGGCTACACCTTC
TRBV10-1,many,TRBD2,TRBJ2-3,CASGGDTDTQYF,TGCGCCAGCGGGGGGGACACAGATACGCAGTATTTT
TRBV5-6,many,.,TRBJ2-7,CASSLVGEQLSYEQYF,TGTGCCAGCAGCTTGGTTGGAGAGCAATTATCCTACGAGCAGTACTTC
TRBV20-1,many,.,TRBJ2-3,CSATGGNTQYF,TGCAGTGCTACAGGGGGGAATACGCAGTATTTT
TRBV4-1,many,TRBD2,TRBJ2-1,CASSQDMASGRGEQFF,TGCGCCAGCAGCCAAGATATGGCTAGCGGGAGGGGTGAGCAGTTCTTC
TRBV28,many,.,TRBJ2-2,CASRRDTGELFF,TGTGCCAGCCGCAGGGACACCGGGGAGCTGTTTTTT
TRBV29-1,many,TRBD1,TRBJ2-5,CSVRQGAEWGTQYF,TGCAGCGTAAGACAGGGGGCGGAATGGGGGACCCAGTACTTC
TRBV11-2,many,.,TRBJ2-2,CASAAGGFANTGELFF,TGTGCCAGCGCGGCGGGCGGATTCGCGAACACCGGGGAGCTGTTTTTT
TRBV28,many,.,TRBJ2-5,CASSLSQDYQETQYF,TGTGCCAGCAGTTTATCCCAGGACTACCAAGAGACCCAGTACTTC
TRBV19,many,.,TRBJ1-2,CASRSRANYGYTF,TGTGCCAGTAGGTCCAGGGCCAACTATGGCTACACCTTC
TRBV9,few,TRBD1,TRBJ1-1,CASSAPGQGMNTEAFF,TGTGCCAGCAGCGCCCCGGGACAGGGTATGAACACTGAAGCTTTCTTT
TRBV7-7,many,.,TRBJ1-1,CASSPGGNTEAFF,TGTGCCAGCAGCCCCGGGGGGAACACTGAAGCTTTCTTT
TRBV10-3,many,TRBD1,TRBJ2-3,CATEPGQGGGTQYF,TGTGCCACCGAGCCGGGACAGGGGGGAGGTACGCAGTATTTT
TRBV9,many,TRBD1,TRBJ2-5,CASSGQGFQETQYF,TGTGCCAGCAGCGGACAGGGGTTCCAAGAGACCCAGTACTTC
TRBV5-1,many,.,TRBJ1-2,CASGYSSSNYGYTF,TGCGCCAGCGGATACAGCTCGTCTAACTATGGCTACACCTTC
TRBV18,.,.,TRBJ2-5,CASSPQNSAETQYF,TGTGCCAGCTCACCACAGAACTCCGCCGAGACCCAGTACTTC
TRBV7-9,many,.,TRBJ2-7,CASSFSPGRGTYEQYF,TGTGCCAGCAGCTTTAGCCCGGGCCGCGGGACCTACGAGCAGTACTTC
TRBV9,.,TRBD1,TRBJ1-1,CASRRTGTEAFF,TGTGCCAGCAGGAGGACAGGGACTGAAGCTTTCTTT
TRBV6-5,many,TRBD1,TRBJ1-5,CASSPLDRGGQPQHF,TGTGCCAGCAGTCCCCTAGACAGGGGGGGTCAGCCCCAGCATTTT
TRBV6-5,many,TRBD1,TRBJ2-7,CASSYGTGGYEQYF,TGTGCCAGCAGTTACGGGACAGGGGGCTACGAGCAGTACTTC
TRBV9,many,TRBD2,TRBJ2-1,CASSVDGGSYNEQFF,TGTGCCAGCAGCGTAGACGGGGGGTCCTACAATGAGCAGTTCTTC
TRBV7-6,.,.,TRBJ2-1,CASSLVGGGGSYNEQFF,TGTGCCAGCAGCTTAGTCGGCGGCGGCGGCTCCTACAATGAGCAGTTCTTC
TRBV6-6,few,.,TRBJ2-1,CASSIKERVEQFF,TGTGCCAGCAGCATCAAAGAGAGGGTAGAGCAGTTCTTC
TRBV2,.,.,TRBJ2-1,CASIGDSSYNEQFF,TGTGCCAGCATAGGGGATAGCTCCTACAATGAGCAGTTCTTC
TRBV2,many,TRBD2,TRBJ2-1,CASRTPSGSGSYNEQFF,TGTGCCAGCAGGACCCCTAGCGGGAGTGGGTCCTACAATGAGCAGTTCTTC
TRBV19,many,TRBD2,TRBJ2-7,CASSIRGRRDEQYF,TGTGCCAGTAGTATCCGCGGGAGACGGGACGAGCAGTACTTC
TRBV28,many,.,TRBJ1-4,CASSLPQGEKLFF,TGTGCCAGCAGTTTACCGCAGGGGGAAAAACTGTTTTTT
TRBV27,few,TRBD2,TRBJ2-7,CASSIRVSGRASYEQYF,TGTGCCAGCAGTATCAGGGTTAGCGGGAGGGCCAGCTACGAGCAGTACTTC
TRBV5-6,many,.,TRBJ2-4,CASSLVTQGAKNIQYF,TGTGCCAGCAGCTTGGTTACGCAGGGGGCCAAAAACATTCAGTACTTC
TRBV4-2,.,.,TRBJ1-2,CASSQTDSEDYGYTF,TGTGCCAGCAGCCAGACCGACAGCGAGGACTATGGCTACACCTTC
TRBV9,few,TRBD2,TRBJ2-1,CASRAGTSVGEQFF,TGTGCCAGCAGAGCCGGGACTAGCGTCGGTGAGCAGTTCTTC